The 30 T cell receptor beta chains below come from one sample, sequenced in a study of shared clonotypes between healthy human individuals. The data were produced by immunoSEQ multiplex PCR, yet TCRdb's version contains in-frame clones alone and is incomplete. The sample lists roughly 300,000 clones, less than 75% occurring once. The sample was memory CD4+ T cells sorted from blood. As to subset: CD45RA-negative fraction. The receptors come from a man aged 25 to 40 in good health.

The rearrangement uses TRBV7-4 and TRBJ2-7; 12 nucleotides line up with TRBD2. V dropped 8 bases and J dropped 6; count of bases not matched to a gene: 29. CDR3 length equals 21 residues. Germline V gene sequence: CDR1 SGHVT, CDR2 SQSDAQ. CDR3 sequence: CASGDMIPGLAGGPQVFEQYF. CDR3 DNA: TGTGCCAGCGGGGATATGATCCCCGGCCTAGCGGGAGGGCCACAAGTATTCGAGCAGTACTTC.

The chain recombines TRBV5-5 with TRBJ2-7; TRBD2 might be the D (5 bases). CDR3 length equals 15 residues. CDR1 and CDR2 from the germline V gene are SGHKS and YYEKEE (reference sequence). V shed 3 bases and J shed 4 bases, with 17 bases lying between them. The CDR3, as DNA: TGTGCCAGCAGCTCTTGGACTGGAGCGGCTTACGAGCAGTACTTC. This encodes CASSSWTGAAYEQYF. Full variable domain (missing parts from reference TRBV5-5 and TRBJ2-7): DAGVTQSPTHLIKTRGQQVTLRCSPISGHKSVSWYQQVLGQGPQFIFQYYEKEERGRGNFPDRFSARQFPNYSSELNVNALLLGDSALYLCASSSWTGAAYEQYFGPGTRLTVT.

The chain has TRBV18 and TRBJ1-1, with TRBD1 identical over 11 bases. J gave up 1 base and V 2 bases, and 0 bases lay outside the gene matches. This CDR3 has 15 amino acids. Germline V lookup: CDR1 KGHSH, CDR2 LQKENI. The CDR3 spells CASSPGQGANTEAFF. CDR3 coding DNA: TGTGCCAGCTCACCAGGACAGGGGGCGAACACTGAAGCTTTCTTT.

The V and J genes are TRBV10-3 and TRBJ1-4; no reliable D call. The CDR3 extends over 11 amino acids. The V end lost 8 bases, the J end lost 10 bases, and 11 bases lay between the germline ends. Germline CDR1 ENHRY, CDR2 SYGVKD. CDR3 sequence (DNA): TGTGCCATCCGGGAAGGCGCAAAACTGTTTTTT. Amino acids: CAIREGAKLFF.

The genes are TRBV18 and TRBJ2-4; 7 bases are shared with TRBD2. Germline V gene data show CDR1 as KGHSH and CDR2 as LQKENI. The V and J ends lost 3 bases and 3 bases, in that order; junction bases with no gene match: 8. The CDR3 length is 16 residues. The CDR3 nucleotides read TGTGCCAGCTCACCCCAGGGCGGGAGCTACAAAAACATTCAGTACTTC. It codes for CASSPQGGSYKNIQYF.

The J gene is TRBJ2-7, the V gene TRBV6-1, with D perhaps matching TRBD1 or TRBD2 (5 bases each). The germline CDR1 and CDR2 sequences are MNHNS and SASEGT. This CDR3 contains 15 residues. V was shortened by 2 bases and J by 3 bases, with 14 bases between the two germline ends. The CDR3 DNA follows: TGTGCCAGCAGTGAACCGGACCCGAGGGGCTACGAGCAGTACTTC. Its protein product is CASSEPDPRGYEQYF.

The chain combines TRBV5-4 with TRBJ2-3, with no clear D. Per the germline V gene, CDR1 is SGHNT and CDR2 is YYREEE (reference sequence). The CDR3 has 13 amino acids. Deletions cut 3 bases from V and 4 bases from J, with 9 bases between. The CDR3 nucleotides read TGTGCCAGCAGCTACCGTTCGGCAGATACGCAGTATTTT. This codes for CASSYRSADTQYF.

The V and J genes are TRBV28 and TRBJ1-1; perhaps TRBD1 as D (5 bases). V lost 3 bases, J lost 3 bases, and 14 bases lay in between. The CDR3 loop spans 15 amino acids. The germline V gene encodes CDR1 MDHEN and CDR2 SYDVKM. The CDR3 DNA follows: TGTGCCAGCAGTTTCCCAGGGCTCGGGGACACTGAAGCTTTCTTT. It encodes CASSFPGLGDTEAFF.

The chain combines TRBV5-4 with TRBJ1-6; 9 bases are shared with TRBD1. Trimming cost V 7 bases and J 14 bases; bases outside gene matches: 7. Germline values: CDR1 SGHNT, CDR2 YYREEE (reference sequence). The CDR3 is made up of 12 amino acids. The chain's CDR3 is CASSGQGYALHF. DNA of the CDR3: TGTGCCAGCTCCGGACAGGGGTACGCCCTCCACTTT.

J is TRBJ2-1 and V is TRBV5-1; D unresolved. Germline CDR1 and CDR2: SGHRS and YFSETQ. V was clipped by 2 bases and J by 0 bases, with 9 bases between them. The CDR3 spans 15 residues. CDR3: CASSLSWSSYNEQFF. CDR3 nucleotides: TGCGCCAGCAGCTTATCCTGGAGCTCCTACAATGAGCAGTTCTTC.

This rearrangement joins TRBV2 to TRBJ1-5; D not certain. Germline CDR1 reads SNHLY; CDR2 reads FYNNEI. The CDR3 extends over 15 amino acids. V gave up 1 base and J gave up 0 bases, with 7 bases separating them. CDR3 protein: CASSEGWNSNQPQHF. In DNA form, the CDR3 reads TGTGCCAGCAGTGAAGGTTGGAATAGCAATCAGCCCCAGCATTTT.

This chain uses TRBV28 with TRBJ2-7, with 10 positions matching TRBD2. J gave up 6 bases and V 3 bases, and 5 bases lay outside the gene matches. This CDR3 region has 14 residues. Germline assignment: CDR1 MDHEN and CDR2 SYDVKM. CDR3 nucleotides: TGTGCCAGCAGTTTGTTAGCGGGAGGAAGCGAGCAGTACTTC. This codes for CASSLLAGGSEQYF.

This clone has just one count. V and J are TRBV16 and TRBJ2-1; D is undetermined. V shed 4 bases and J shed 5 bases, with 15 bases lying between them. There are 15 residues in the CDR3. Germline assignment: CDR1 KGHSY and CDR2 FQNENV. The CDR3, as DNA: TGTGCCAGCAGCCGGAGCACGGCTTACAACAATGAGCAGTTCTTC. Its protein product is CASSRSTAYNNEQFF.

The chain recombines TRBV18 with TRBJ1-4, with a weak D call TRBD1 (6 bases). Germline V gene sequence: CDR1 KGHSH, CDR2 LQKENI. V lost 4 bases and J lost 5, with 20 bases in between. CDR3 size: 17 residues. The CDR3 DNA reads TGTGCCAGCTCACGCGACGTCGGGGGGGCCTCAAATGAAAAACTGTTTTTT. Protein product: CASSRDVGGASNEKLFF.

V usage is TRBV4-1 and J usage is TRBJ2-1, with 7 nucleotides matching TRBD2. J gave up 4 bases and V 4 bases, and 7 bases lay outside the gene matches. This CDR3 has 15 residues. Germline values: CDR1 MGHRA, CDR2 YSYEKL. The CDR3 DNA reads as TGCGCCAGCAGCCCCCCGGGGGGTACTTACAATGAGCAGTTCTTC. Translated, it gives CASSPPGGTYNEQFF.

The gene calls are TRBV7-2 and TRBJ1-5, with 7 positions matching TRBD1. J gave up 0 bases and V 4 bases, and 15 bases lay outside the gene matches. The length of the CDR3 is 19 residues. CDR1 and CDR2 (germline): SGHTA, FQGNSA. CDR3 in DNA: TGTGCCAGCAGCTCCACCGTGGGACAGAGACTATATAGCAATCAGCCCCAGCATTTT. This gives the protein CASSSTVGQRLYSNQPQHF.

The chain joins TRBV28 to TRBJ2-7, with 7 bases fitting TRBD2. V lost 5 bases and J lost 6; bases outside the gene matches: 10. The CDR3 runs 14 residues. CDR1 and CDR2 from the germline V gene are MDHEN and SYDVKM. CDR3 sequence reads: CASSPSGLEGEQYF. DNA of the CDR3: TGTGCCAGCAGTCCCTCCGGACTAGAAGGCGAGCAGTACTTC. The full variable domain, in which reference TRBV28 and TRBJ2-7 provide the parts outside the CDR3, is DVKVTQSSRYLVKRTGEKVFLECVQDMDHENMFWYRQDPGLGLRLIYFSYDVKMKEKGDIPEGYSVSREKKERFSLILESASTNQTSMYLCASSPSGLEGEQYFGPGTRLTVT.

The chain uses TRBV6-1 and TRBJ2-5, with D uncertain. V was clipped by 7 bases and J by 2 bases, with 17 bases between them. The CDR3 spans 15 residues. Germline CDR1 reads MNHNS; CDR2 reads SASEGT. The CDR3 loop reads CASTLMFMGQETQYF. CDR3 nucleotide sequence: TGTGCCAGCACCCTAATGTTTATGGGACAAGAGACCCAGTACTTC.

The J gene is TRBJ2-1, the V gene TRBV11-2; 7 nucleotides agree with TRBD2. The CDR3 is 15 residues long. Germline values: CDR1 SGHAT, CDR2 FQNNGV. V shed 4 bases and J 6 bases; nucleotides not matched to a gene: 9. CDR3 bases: TGTGCCAGCAGCTCAGCGGGGTACTGGGGCAATGAGCAGTTCTTC. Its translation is CASSSAGYWGNEQFF.

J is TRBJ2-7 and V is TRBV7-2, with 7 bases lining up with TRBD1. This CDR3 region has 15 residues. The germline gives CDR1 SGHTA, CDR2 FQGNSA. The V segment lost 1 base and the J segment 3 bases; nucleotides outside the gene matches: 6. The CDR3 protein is CASSLEASGGYEQYF. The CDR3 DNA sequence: TGTGCCAGCAGCTTAGAAGCTTCAGGGGGCTACGAGCAGTACTTC.

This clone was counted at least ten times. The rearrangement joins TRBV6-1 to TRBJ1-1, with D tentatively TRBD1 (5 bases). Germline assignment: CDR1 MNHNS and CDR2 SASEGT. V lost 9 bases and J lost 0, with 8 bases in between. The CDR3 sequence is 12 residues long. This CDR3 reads CASTGMNTEAFF. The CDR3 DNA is TGTGCCAGTACAGGTATGAACACTGAAGCTTTCTTT.

The CDR3: CASTERGDINQPQHF. In DNA form, the CDR3 reads TGTGCCAGCACCGAAAGGGGGGACATCAATCAGCCCCAGCATTTT. V gene TRBV2 combines with J gene TRBJ1-5; possibly TRBD1 for D (6 bases). V was shortened by 7 bases and J by 3 bases, with 16 bases between the two germline ends. Germline V gene lookup returns CDR1 SNHLY and CDR2 FYNNEI. The CDR3 runs 15 residues.

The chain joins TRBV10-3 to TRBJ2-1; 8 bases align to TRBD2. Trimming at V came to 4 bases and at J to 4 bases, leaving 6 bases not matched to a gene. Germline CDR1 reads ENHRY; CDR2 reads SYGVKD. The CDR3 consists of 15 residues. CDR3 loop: CAISVTSGIYNEQFF. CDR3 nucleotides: TGTGCCATCAGTGTTACTAGCGGCATTTACAATGAGCAGTTCTTC.

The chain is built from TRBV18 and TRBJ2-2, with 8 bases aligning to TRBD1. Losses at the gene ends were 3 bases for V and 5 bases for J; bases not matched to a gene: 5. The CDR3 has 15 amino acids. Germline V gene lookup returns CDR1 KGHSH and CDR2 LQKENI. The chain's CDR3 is CASSPRTGRTGELFF. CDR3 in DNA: TGTGCCAGCTCACCGCGGACAGGGCGGACCGGGGAGCTGTTTTTT.

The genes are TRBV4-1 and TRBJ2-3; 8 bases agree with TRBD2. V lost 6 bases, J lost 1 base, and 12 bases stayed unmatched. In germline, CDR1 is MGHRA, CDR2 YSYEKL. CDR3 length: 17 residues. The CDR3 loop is CASSFPQAGVGTDTQYF. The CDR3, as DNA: TGCGCCAGCAGTTTCCCCCAAGCGGGAGTCGGCACAGATACGCAGTATTTT.

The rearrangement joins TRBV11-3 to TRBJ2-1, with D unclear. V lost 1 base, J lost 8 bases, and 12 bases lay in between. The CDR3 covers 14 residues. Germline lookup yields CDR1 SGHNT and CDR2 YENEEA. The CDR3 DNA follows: TGTGCCAGCAGCTTAGCATCGACCGGCGATGAGCAGTTCTTC. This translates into CASSLASTGDEQFF.

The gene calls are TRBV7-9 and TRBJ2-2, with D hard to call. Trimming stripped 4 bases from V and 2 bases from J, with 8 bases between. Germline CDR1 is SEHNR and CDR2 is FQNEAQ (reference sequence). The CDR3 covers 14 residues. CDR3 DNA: TGTGCCAGCAGCTCTGAATTCAACACCGGGGAGCTGTTTTTT. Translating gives CASSSEFNTGELFF.

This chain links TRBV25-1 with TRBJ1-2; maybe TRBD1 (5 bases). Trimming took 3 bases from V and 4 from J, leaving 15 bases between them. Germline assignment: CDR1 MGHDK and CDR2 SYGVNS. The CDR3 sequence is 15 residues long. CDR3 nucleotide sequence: TGTGCCAGCAGTGACCCAGGGCGGGGGAGCTATGGCTACACCTTC. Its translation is CASSDPGRGSYGYTF.

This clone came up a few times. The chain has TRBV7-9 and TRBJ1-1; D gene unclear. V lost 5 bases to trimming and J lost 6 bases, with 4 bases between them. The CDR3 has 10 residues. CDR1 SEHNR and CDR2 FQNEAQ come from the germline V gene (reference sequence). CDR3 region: CASSGAEAFF. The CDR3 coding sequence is TGTGCCAGCAGCGGGGCTGAAGCTTTCTTT. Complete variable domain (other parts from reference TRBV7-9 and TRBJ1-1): DTGVSQNPRHKITKRGQNVTFRCDPISEHNRLYWYRQTLGQGPEFLTYFQNEAQLEKSRLLSDRFSAERPKGSFSTLEIQRTEQGDSAMYLCASSGAEAFFGQGTRLTVV.

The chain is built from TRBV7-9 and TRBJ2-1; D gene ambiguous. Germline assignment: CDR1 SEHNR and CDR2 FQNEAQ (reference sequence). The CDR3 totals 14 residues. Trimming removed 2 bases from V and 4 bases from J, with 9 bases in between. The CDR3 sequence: CASSLMGGYNEQFF. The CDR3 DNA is TGTGCCAGCAGCTTAATGGGTGGTTACAATGAGCAGTTCTTC.